This is a list of T cell receptor beta chains from one sample in a study of cytomegalovirus exposure and HLA in healthy donors. This table comes from immunoSEQ multiplex PCR, and its TCRdb copy is limited to in-frame clones, with some not included. Counted here are about 150,000 clones, 82% occurring once; the ten biggest clones make up around 7%. Sequenced input: PBMCs. These receptor sequences come from a woman aged 45-65 years in good health and CMV-seropositive. Each CDR3 is given with its conserved first and last residue. The order of the fields is clone size, D gene, J gene, V gene, CDR3 protein, CDR3 DNA. A D gene is named only where the DNA matches it firmly. The size field is filled for only some rows; it gives once, few, many or a size class.

abundance: .
d_gene: TRBD2
j_gene: TRBJ2-1
v_gene: TRBV4-3
CDR3aa: CASSQEGSGGPSYNEQFF
CDR3nt: TGCGCCAGCAGCCAAGAGGGTAGCGGGGGACCCTCCTACAATGAGCAGTTCTTC

abundance: .
d_gene: TRBD1
j_gene: TRBJ2-7
v_gene: TRBV18
CDR3aa: CASSPPPGQGYEQYF
CDR3nt: TGTGCCAGCTCACCACCCCCGGGACAGGGGTACGAGCAGTACTTC

abundance: .
d_gene: TRBD1
j_gene: TRBJ2-2
v_gene: TRBV5-6
CDR3aa: CASSEGGQMNTGELFF
CDR3nt: TGTGCCAGCAGCGAAGGGGGACAGATGAACACCGGGGAGCTGTTTTTT

abundance: .
d_gene: .
j_gene: TRBJ2-3
v_gene: TRBV5-1
CDR3aa: CASSLGSAFGGDTQYF
CDR3nt: TGCGCCAGCAGCTTGGGGTCTGCGTTTGGGGGCGATACGCAGTATTTT

abundance: .
d_gene: TRBD1
j_gene: TRBJ1-5
v_gene: TRBV19
CDR3aa: CASSHGQDNQPQHF
CDR3nt: TGTGCCAGTAGCCACGGACAGGACAATCAGCCCCAGCATTTT

abundance: .
d_gene: TRBD2
j_gene: TRBJ2-4
v_gene: TRBV6-1
CDR3aa: CASSEILAGAIAKNIQYF
CDR3nt: TGTGCCAGCAGTGAAATACTAGCGGGGGCCATAGCCAAAAACATTCAGTACTTC

abundance: .
d_gene: .
j_gene: TRBJ1-6
v_gene: TRBV5-1
CDR3aa: CASSLASGGKDSPLHF
CDR3nt: TGCGCCAGCAGCTTGGCCTCGGGGGGCAAGGATTCACCCCTCCACTTT

abundance: .
d_gene: .
j_gene: TRBJ1-3
v_gene: TRBV29-1
CDR3aa: CSVAGTDDSGNTIYF
CDR3nt: TGCAGCGTTGCCGGGACTGATGACTCTGGAAACACCATATATTTT

abundance: .
d_gene: .
j_gene: TRBJ2-7
v_gene: TRBV7-2
CDR3aa: CASSLGGVPYEQYF
CDR3nt: TGTGCCAGCAGCTTAGGCGGTGTGCCCTACGAGCAGTACTTC

abundance: .
d_gene: TRBD2
j_gene: TRBJ2-1
v_gene: TRBV7-9
CDR3aa: CASSSDGLAGAEQFF
CDR3nt: TGTGCCAGCAGCTCAGATGGACTAGCGGGGGCTGAGCAGTTCTTC

abundance: .
d_gene: .
j_gene: TRBJ2-1
v_gene: TRBV30
CDR3aa: CAWSADRIDEQFF
CDR3nt: TGTGCCTGGAGTGCCGACAGGATCGATGAGCAGTTCTTC

abundance: .
d_gene: .
j_gene: TRBJ2-1
v_gene: TRBV10-3
CDR3aa: CAISPTLRARDSHNEQFF
CDR3nt: TGTGCCATCAGCCCGACACTGAGGGCCCGGGACTCCCACAATGAGCAGTTCTTC

abundance: .
d_gene: .
j_gene: TRBJ1-2
v_gene: TRBV2
CDR3aa: CASTRRSLNYGYTF
CDR3nt: TGTGCCAGCACCAGGAGGTCTTTGAACTATGGCTACACCTTC

abundance: once
d_gene: TRBD1
j_gene: TRBJ2-7
v_gene: TRBV7-9
CDR3aa: CASSGQGAREQYF
CDR3nt: TGTGCCAGCAGCGGACAGGGGGCAAGGGAGCAGTACTTC

abundance: .
d_gene: TRBD1
j_gene: TRBJ1-5
v_gene: TRBV23-1
CDR3aa: CASSQSWGQGNQPQHF
CDR3nt: TGCGCCAGCAGTCAATCCTGGGGACAGGGGAATCAGCCCCAGCATTTT

abundance: .
d_gene: .
j_gene: TRBJ2-1
v_gene: TRBV20-1
CDR3aa: CSAPLAEQFF
CDR3nt: TGCAGTGCCCCCTTAGCTGAGCAGTTCTTC

abundance: .
d_gene: TRBD2
j_gene: TRBJ2-3
v_gene: TRBV7-8
CDR3aa: CASSLRVGGEDTQYF
CDR3nt: TGTGCCAGCAGCTTACGCGTGGGGGGGGAGGATACGCAGTATTTT

abundance: .
d_gene: .
j_gene: TRBJ1-2
v_gene: TRBV2
CDR3aa: CASLTDSNYGYTF
CDR3nt: TGTGCCAGCCTAACGGACAGTAACTATGGCTACACCTTC

abundance: once
d_gene: .
j_gene: TRBJ1-1
v_gene: TRBV19
CDR3aa: CASSVTGMYTEAFF
CDR3nt: TGTGCCAGTAGTGTGACAGGAATGTACACTGAAGCTTTCTTT

abundance: once
d_gene: TRBD2
j_gene: TRBJ2-7
v_gene: TRBV9
CDR3aa: CASSPLAGANGAEQYF
CDR3nt: TGTGCCAGCAGCCCTTTAGCGGGGGCCAACGGGGCCGAGCAGTACTTC

abundance: .
d_gene: .
j_gene: TRBJ2-2
v_gene: TRBV10-2
CDR3aa: CASRVTSGELFF
CDR3nt: TGCGCCAGCAGGGTGACATCCGGGGAGCTGTTTTTT

abundance: .
d_gene: TRBD1
j_gene: TRBJ1-5
v_gene: TRBV19
CDR3aa: CASRPGQGANQPQHF
CDR3nt: TGTGCCAGTAGACCGGGACAGGGGGCCAATCAGCCCCAGCATTTT

abundance: .
d_gene: .
j_gene: TRBJ2-3
v_gene: TRBV27
CDR3aa: CASSFLDTQYF
CDR3nt: TGTGCCAGCAGTTTCCTGGATACGCAGTATTTT

abundance: once
d_gene: TRBD1
j_gene: TRBJ2-1
v_gene: TRBV30
CDR3aa: CAWRGTGGGPYNEQFF
CDR3nt: TGTGCCTGGAGGGGGACAGGGGGTGGACCCTACAATGAGCAGTTCTTC

abundance: .
d_gene: .
j_gene: TRBJ2-2
v_gene: TRBV5-6
CDR3aa: CASSDPRGLFF
CDR3nt: TGTGCCAGCAGCGACCCCCGGGGGCTGTTTTTT

abundance: .
d_gene: .
j_gene: TRBJ2-6
v_gene: TRBV5-4
CDR3aa: CASSLISGGANVLTF
CDR3nt: TGTGCCAGCAGCCTAATATCGGGGGGGGCCAACGTCCTGACTTTC

abundance: once
d_gene: TRBD1
j_gene: TRBJ2-1
v_gene: TRBV7-3
CDR3aa: CASSSTGTANNEQFF
CDR3nt: TGTGCCAGCAGCTCTACCGGGACAGCAAACAATGAGCAGTTCTTC

abundance: .
d_gene: .
j_gene: TRBJ2-7
v_gene: TRBV11-2
CDR3aa: CASSPSSGYEQYF
CDR3nt: TGTGCCAGCAGCCCAAGCTCAGGCTACGAGCAGTACTTC

abundance: .
d_gene: TRBD1
j_gene: TRBJ1-3
v_gene: TRBV5-1
CDR3aa: CASSLGDRVDTIYF
CDR3nt: TGCGCCAGCAGCTTGGGCGACAGGGTAGACACCATATATTTT

abundance: .
d_gene: .
j_gene: TRBJ2-3
v_gene: TRBV7-9
CDR3aa: CASSVGGRTDTQYF
CDR3nt: TGTGCCAGCAGCGTTGGAGGACGCACAGATACGCAGTATTTT

abundance: .
d_gene: TRBD1
j_gene: TRBJ1-1
v_gene: TRBV7-3
CDR3aa: CASSLTGGQLNTEAFF
CDR3nt: TGTGCCAGCAGCTTAACGGGGGGACAGTTGAACACTGAAGCTTTCTTT

abundance: once
d_gene: .
j_gene: TRBJ2-3
v_gene: TRBV9
CDR3aa: CASSVTSTDTQYF
CDR3nt: TGTGCCAGCAGCGTAACTAGCACAGATACGCAGTATTTT

abundance: .
d_gene: .
j_gene: TRBJ2-7
v_gene: TRBV11-2
CDR3aa: CASSLDAGGYEQYF
CDR3nt: TGTGCCAGCAGCTTAGACGCAGGGGGGTACGAGCAGTACTTC

abundance: .
d_gene: .
j_gene: TRBJ1-2
v_gene: TRBV4-1
CDR3aa: CASSQSSGFDGYTF
CDR3nt: TGCGCCAGCAGCCAATCGTCGGGATTTGATGGCTACACCTTC

abundance: .
d_gene: .
j_gene: TRBJ1-2
v_gene: TRBV2
CDR3aa: CAKGYGDYGYTF
CDR3nt: TGTGCAAAGGGGTATGGCGACTATGGCTACACCTTC

abundance: once
d_gene: .
j_gene: TRBJ2-6
v_gene: TRBV18
CDR3aa: CASSAESGANVLTF
CDR3nt: TGTGCCAGCTCAGCGGAATCTGGGGCCAACGTCCTGACTTTC

abundance: .
d_gene: .
j_gene: TRBJ2-3
v_gene: TRBV7-9
CDR3aa: CASSSVTGDTQYF
CDR3nt: TGTGCCAGCAGCTCCGTTACGGGAGATACGCAGTATTTT

abundance: .
d_gene: .
j_gene: TRBJ2-1
v_gene: TRBV7-6
CDR3aa: CASSLSPATSNEQFF
CDR3nt: TGTGCCAGCAGCTTAAGTCCAGCGACGAGCAATGAGCAGTTCTTC

abundance: .
d_gene: TRBD1
j_gene: TRBJ1-2
v_gene: TRBV5-6
CDR3aa: CASSSTGDYGYTF
CDR3nt: TGTGCCAGCAGCTCTACAGGGGACTATGGCTACACCTTC

abundance: once
d_gene: .
j_gene: TRBJ1-1
v_gene: TRBV19
CDR3aa: CASSIAWTSNTEAFF
CDR3nt: TGTGCCAGTAGTATAGCCTGGACAAGTAACACTGAAGCTTTCTTT

abundance: .
d_gene: TRBD1
j_gene: TRBJ1-6
v_gene: TRBV19
CDR3aa: CASKSTLGQWRSPLHF
CDR3nt: TGTGCCAGCAAATCTACACTGGGACAGTGGCGTTCACCCCTCCACTTT

abundance: .
d_gene: TRBD1
j_gene: TRBJ1-2
v_gene: TRBV7-9
CDR3aa: CASSFASGGASGYTF
CDR3nt: TGTGCCAGCAGCTTCGCCTCAGGGGGCGCGTCAGGCTACACCTTC

abundance: .
d_gene: TRBD2
j_gene: TRBJ2-1
v_gene: TRBV15
CDR3aa: CATSRERGGVNEQFF
CDR3nt: TGTGCCACCAGCAGGGAGCGGGGGGGCGTTAATGAGCAGTTCTTC

abundance: .
d_gene: TRBD1
j_gene: TRBJ2-3
v_gene: TRBV30
CDR3aa: CAWSDRGNTQYF
CDR3nt: TGTGCCTGGAGTGACAGGGGGAATACGCAGTATTTT

abundance: .
d_gene: .
j_gene: TRBJ2-7
v_gene: TRBV13
CDR3aa: CASSSRKSDPRGYEQYF
CDR3nt: TGTGCCAGCAGCTCCCGTAAATCCGACCCTCGCGGCTACGAGCAGTACTTC

abundance: .
d_gene: .
j_gene: TRBJ1-5
v_gene: TRBV4-2
CDR3aa: CASSQDRAGQPQHF
CDR3nt: TGTGCCAGCAGCCAAGACAGGGCCGGTCAGCCCCAGCATTTT

abundance: .
d_gene: TRBD1
j_gene: TRBJ1-1
v_gene: TRBV18
CDR3aa: CASSLTGGSWNTEAFF
CDR3nt: TGTGCCAGCTCACTGACAGGGGGTAGCTGGAACACTGAAGCTTTCTTT

abundance: .
d_gene: TRBD1
j_gene: TRBJ2-3
v_gene: TRBV4-2
CDR3aa: CASSQGTGVLTDTQYF
CDR3nt: TGTGCCAGCAGCCAGGGAACAGGGGTCCTCACAGATACGCAGTATTTT

abundance: .
d_gene: TRBD2
j_gene: TRBJ2-2
v_gene: TRBV10-1
CDR3aa: CASSETSGGFSNTGELFF
CDR3nt: TGCGCCAGCAGTGAGACTAGCGGGGGATTCTCGAACACCGGGGAGCTGTTTTTT

abundance: .
d_gene: .
j_gene: TRBJ1-2
v_gene: TRBV27
CDR3aa: CASSPSRGEGGYTF
CDR3nt: TGTGCCAGCAGTCCCTCTCGGGGGGAGGGGGGCTACACCTTC

abundance: .
d_gene: TRBD1
j_gene: TRBJ2-7
v_gene: TRBV6-5
CDR3aa: CASRAGGAYEQYF
CDR3nt: TGTGCCAGCAGGGCAGGGGGCGCCTACGAGCAGTACTTC

abundance: .
d_gene: .
j_gene: TRBJ2-2
v_gene: TRBV7-8
CDR3aa: CASSLLVPGELFF
CDR3nt: TGTGCCAGCAGCTTATTAGTACCCGGGGAGCTGTTTTTT

abundance: .
d_gene: TRBD2
j_gene: TRBJ2-2
v_gene: TRBV5-4
CDR3aa: CASSSLAGGNTGELFF
CDR3nt: TGTGCCAGCAGTTCCCTAGCGGGGGGGAACACCGGGGAGCTGTTTTTT

abundance: .
d_gene: .
j_gene: TRBJ2-5
v_gene: TRBV2
CDR3aa: CASNEGRGQETQYF
CDR3nt: TGTGCCAGCAATGAGGGGCGGGGACAAGAGACCCAGTACTTC

abundance: .
d_gene: TRBD2
j_gene: TRBJ2-1
v_gene: TRBV7-9
CDR3aa: CASSLEVTSQFF
CDR3nt: TGTGCCAGCAGTCTTGAGGTGACTAGCCAGTTCTTC

abundance: few
d_gene: TRBD1
j_gene: TRBJ1-2
v_gene: TRBV9
CDR3aa: CASSGWDRTNYGYTF
CDR3nt: TGTGCCAGCAGCGGCTGGGACAGGACGAACTATGGCTACACCTTC

abundance: .
d_gene: TRBD2
j_gene: TRBJ2-2
v_gene: TRBV7-9
CDR3aa: CASSIGVAGSTGELFF
CDR3nt: TGTGCCAGCAGCATCGGGGTAGCGGGCTCGACCGGGGAGCTGTTTTTT

abundance: .
d_gene: .
j_gene: TRBJ2-7
v_gene: TRBV11-2
CDR3aa: CASSLDSSSVWEVYEQYF
CDR3nt: TGTGCCAGCAGCTTAGACTCTAGCTCCGTATGGGAAGTCTACGAGCAGTACTTC

abundance: .
d_gene: .
j_gene: TRBJ2-7
v_gene: TRBV6-1
CDR3aa: CASSEIRWAEQYF
CDR3nt: TGTGCCAGCAGTGAAATCCGTTGGGCAGAGCAGTACTTC

abundance: .
d_gene: .
j_gene: TRBJ1-5
v_gene: TRBV19
CDR3aa: CASSIGGAGKQPQHF
CDR3nt: TGTGCCAGTAGTATCGGGGGGGCGGGAAAACAGCCCCAGCATTTT